The 23 T cell receptor beta chains listed next were all sequenced from one sample in a study of Graves' ophthalmopathy and Graves' hyperthyroidism. TCR beta CDR3 regions were amplified from RNA transcripts. Amplification began with first-round RT-PCR using HTBI primers, then second-round multiplex PCR was performed. TCRdb re-analysed the multiplex PCR reads in MiXCR, keeping a single row per CDR3 protein. The sample holds more than 300,000 distinct CDR3 sequences; 15% are singletons and the top ten take around 6.6%. Sequenced material: peripheral blood. Every receptor here comes from a woman between 18 and 29 years old with stable Graves' hyperthyroidism.

In the case of this clonotype: A much larger clone sits a single nucleotide away, making a read error possible. V gene TRBV2 combines with J gene TRBJ2-5; D gene unclear. CDR1 SNHLY and CDR2 FYNNEI come from the germline V gene. Trimming stripped 4 bases from V and 1 base from J, with 19 bases between. CDR3 length equals 17 residues. The CDR3 bases are TGTGCCAGCAGTGGAGATTTGCGCCTCCAACGCCAAGAGACCCAGTACTTC. Protein: CASSGDLRLQRQETQYF.

This clonotype occurred many times. V usage is TRBV29-1 and J usage is TRBJ1-1, with unresolved D. V lost 6 bases and J 3 bases, leaving 5 bases between the germline ends. The CDR3 spans 10 residues. The germline V gene has CDR1 SQVTM and CDR2 ANQGSEA. The DNA for the CDR3 is TGCAGCGTATATTACACTGAAGCTTTCTTT. This codes for CSVYYTEAFF. Drawing the rest from reference TRBV29-1 and TRBJ1-1, the complete variable domain is SAVISQKPSRDICQRGTSLTIQCQVDSQVTMMFWYRQQPGQSLTLIATANQGSEATYESGFVIDKFPISRPNLTFSTLTVSNMSPEDSSIYLCSVYYTEAFFGQGTRLTVV.

Only a few counts were recorded for this clonotype. The CDR3 nucleotides read TGTGCCAGCAGTTGGACTAGAACGAGCGAGCAGTACTTC. Encoded protein: CASSWTRTSEQYF. This chain links TRBV6-5 with TRBJ2-7; the match to TRBD2 covers 7 bases. Trimming took 4 bases from V and 6 from J; bases not matched to a gene: 6. Germline assignment: CDR1 MNHEY and CDR2 SVGAGI. The CDR3 spans 13 residues.

This clonotype came up many times. The chain has TRBV28 and TRBJ1-1; D remains ambiguous. The CDR3 contains 14 residues. V lost 3 bases, J lost 0 bases, and 8 bases lay in between. The germline V gene has CDR1 MDHEN and CDR2 SYDVKM. CDR3 residues: CASSLPSMNTEAFF. The CDR3 DNA sequence: TGTGCCAGCAGTTTGCCGAGCATGAACACTGAAGCTTTCTTT.

The V and J genes are TRBV3-1 and TRBJ2-5, with a weak D call TRBD1 (5 bases). Germline assignment: CDR1 LGHDT and CDR2 YNNKEL (reference sequence). V lost 1 base, J lost 0 bases, and 12 bases lay in between. The CDR3 consists of 16 residues. CDR3 bases: TGTGCCAGCAGCCAAGCCGTCGCAGGGTACCAAGAGACCCAGTACTTC. As protein: CASSQAVAGYQETQYF.

The table lists this clonotype with many counts. The rearrangement joins TRBV6-1 to TRBJ1-2; TRBD1 matches at 7 bases. V lost 4 bases to trimming and J lost 7 bases; unmatched junction nucleotides: 9. Germline assignment: CDR1 MNHNS and CDR2 SASEGT. The CDR3 contains 14 residues. The CDR3 spells CASSATGEVSGYTF. In DNA, the CDR3 is TGTGCCAGCAGTGCTACAGGGGAGGTGTCTGGCTACACCTTC.

This clonotype was recorded at least ten times. The V call is TRBV12-3 or TRBV12-4, the J call TRBJ2-7; D not resolved. Trimming removed 6 bases from V and 2 bases from J, with 11 bases in between. The length of the CDR3 is 13 residues. CDR3 region: CASSRLTAYEQYF. For the CDR3, the DNA is TGTGCCAGCAGCCGCCTTACAGCCTACGAGCAGTACTTC.

This clonotype was picked up many times. The chain uses TRBV20-1 and TRBJ1-5; D gene ambiguous. Trimming stripped 4 bases from V and 2 bases from J, with 15 bases between. The CDR3 has 15 amino acids. CDR1 is DFQATT and CDR2 is SNEGSKA in the germline V gene (reference sequence). CDR3 residues: CSATPVVSGNQPQHF. The DNA for the CDR3 is TGCAGTGCTACCCCTGTGGTAAGCGGCAATCAGCCCCAGCATTTT.

The table lists this clonotype with many counts. The CDR3: CASSEALRRTEAFF. For the CDR3, the DNA is TGTGCCAGCAGTGAAGCGCTCCGACGTACTGAAGCTTTCTTT. The J gene is TRBJ1-1, the V gene TRBV6-1; D uncertain. Germline loops: CDR1 MNHNS, CDR2 SASEGT. The CDR3 spans 14 residues. The V gene lost 0 bases and the J gene lost 5 bases, with 10 bases spanning the gap.

This chain links TRBV12-3 or TRBV12-4 with TRBJ2-2; D assignment may be TRBD1 or TRBD2 (6 bases each). The V and J ends lost 3 bases and 6 bases respectively, with 14 bases between them. CDR3 length equals 15 residues. CDR3: CASSFVGGRPGELFF. The CDR3 nucleotides are TGTGCCAGCAGTTTTGTTGGGGGGCGCCCCGGGGAGCTGTTTTTT.

This clonotype has a count of ten or more. The chain carries TRBV12-5 and TRBJ2-5, with D tentatively TRBD2 (5 bases). The germline V gene encodes CDR1 LGHNT and CDR2 FRNRAP. V lost 0 bases to trimming and J lost 0 bases, with 11 bases between them. The CDR3 is 16 residues long. CDR3 in amino acids: CASGLVRREYQETQYF. The CDR3 DNA reads TGTGCTAGTGGTTTGGTACGAAGGGAGTACCAAGAGACCCAGTACTTC.

This clonotype was counted at least ten times. This sequence joins TRBV24-1 and TRBJ2-5; TRBD1 aligns across 7 bases. Germline trimming cut 3 bases from V and 2 bases from J; bases unmatched to any gene: 5. Germline V lookup: CDR1 KGHDR, CDR2 SFDVKD. This CDR3 spans 15 amino acids. CDR3 sequence (DNA): TGTGCCACCAGTGATCACCGGACAGGTCAAGAGACCCAGTACTTC. Protein: CATSDHRTGQETQYF.

This clonotype has a count of ten or more. The V call is TRBV6-2 or TRBV6-3, the J call TRBJ2-2; TRBD2 is a possible D gene (7 bases). V lost 2 bases and J lost 4, with 23 bases in between. Germline assignment: CDR1 MNHEY and CDR2 SVGEGT. This CDR3 comprises 19 residues. The chain's CDR3 is CASSYLPPRAGARTGELFF. The CDR3 DNA is TGTGCCAGCAGTTACCTTCCCCCCCGGGCGGGGGCCCGCACCGGGGAGCTGTTTTTT.

This clonotype was counted ten times or more. The chain joins TRBV20-1 to TRBJ1-2; D remains unclear. Per germline, CDR1 DFQATT and CDR2 SNEGSKA (reference sequence). The CDR3 has 14 residues. V lost 0 bases, J lost 8 bases, and 16 bases lay in between. CDR3 region: CSARDPKGDHGYTF. The CDR3 coding sequence is TGCAGTGCTAGAGATCCTAAGGGTGACCACGGCTACACCTTC.

This clonotype was seen a handful of times. This sequence may be a read error, since a much larger clone differs from it by one base. The chain combines TRBV15 with TRBJ1-1, with D perhaps matching TRBD1 (5 bases). Germline CDR1 and CDR2: LNHNV and YYDKDF (reference sequence). The CDR3 contains 16 residues. CDR3 protein: CATSSTHLLRGLSALF. The CDR3 nucleotides read TGTGCCACCAGCAGCACACATTTACTTAGGGGCTTATCAGCTCTCTTT.

The chain couples TRBV10-3 to TRBJ2-7; 9 nucleotides match TRBD1. V trimming: 4 bases; J trimming: 0 bases; junction bases outside the gene matches: 7. CDR3 length: 16 residues. Germline lookup yields CDR1 ENHRY and CDR2 SYGVKD. The CDR3 here is CAISGKGTGSSYEQYF. Here the CDR3 DNA reads TGTGCCATCAGTGGTAAGGGGACAGGGAGCTCCTACGAGCAGTACTTC.

About this clonotype itself: A much larger clone sits a single nucleotide away, making a read error possible. J is TRBJ1-6 and V is TRBV12-3 or TRBV12-4; no clear D gene. The CDR3 spans 16 residues. Here the CDR3 reads CASSLNVAGVGSHLHF. CDR3 in DNA: TGTGCCAGCAGTTTAAATGTTGCAGGAGTGGGTTCACACCTCCACTTT.

This clonotype has more than one count but fewer than ten. CDR3 region: CAISSTGGLNTGELFF. CDR3 nucleotides: TGTGCCATCAGTTCGACAGGGGGTCTAAACACCGGGGAGCTGTTTTTT. The chain links TRBV10-3 to TRBJ2-2; 9 bases agree with TRBD1. With V trimmed by 5 bases and J by 2 bases, 6 bases remained unmatched. Germline assignment: CDR1 ENHRY and CDR2 SYGVKD. This CDR3 region has 16 residues.

A note on this clonotype: A much larger clone is a single base away; this may be a read error. This sequence joins TRBV12-3 or TRBV12-4 and TRBJ2-5; the match to TRBD1 covers 8 bases. The ends lost 7 bases at V and 2 bases at J; junction bases unmatched: 0. CDR3 length: 12 amino acids. Here the CDR3 DNA reads TGTGCCAGCAACAGGGGGCAAGAGACCCAGTACTTC. Translating it yields CASNRGQETQYF.

This clonotype was recorded many times. This sequence joins TRBV4-1 and TRBJ1-2; 7 bases are a match to TRBD1. Trimming cost V 3 bases and J 5 bases; bases outside gene matches: 6. The CDR3 sequence is 14 residues long. The germline V gene has CDR1 MGHRA and CDR2 YSYEKL. The CDR3 loop is CASSQGDRVYGYTF. Written as DNA, the CDR3 is TGCGCCAGCAGCCAGGGAGACAGGGTTTATGGCTACACCTTC.

This clonotype was seen many times. The chain recombines TRBV6-5 with TRBJ1-6, with TRBD1 matching over 8 bases. Trimming cost V 7 bases and J 4 bases; bases outside gene matches: 9. CDR3 size: 16 residues. Germline-derived CDR1 and CDR2 are MNHEY and SVGAGI. CDR3: CASTRGQGQYNSPLHF. The CDR3 nucleotides read TGTGCCAGCACCCGAGGACAGGGCCAATATAATTCACCCCTCCACTTT.

This clonotype was counted at least ten times. This chain uses TRBV2 with TRBJ2-5, with D perhaps matching TRBD1 (6 bases). In germline, CDR1 is SNHLY, CDR2 FYNNEI. The germline V and J ends were trimmed by 10 bases and 0 bases, with 15 bases remaining between them. This CDR3 spans 14 amino acids. CDR3 DNA sequence: TGTGCCACCATGAGAAGACAGGACCAAGAGACCCAGTACTTC. Protein sequence: CATMRRQDQETQYF.

In its sample, this clonotype was seen many times. The chain combines TRBV27 with TRBJ1-6; D gene uncertain. The V end was cut by 0 bases, the J end by 8 bases, with 11 bases between. This CDR3 comprises 15 residues. Germline V CDR1 and CDR2: MNHEY, SMNVEV (reference sequence). The CDR3 DNA reads as TGTGCCAGCAGTTTATCTCGGTGGTTATATTCACCCCTCCACTTT. Its protein product is CASSLSRWLYSPLHF.